Below are 32 T cell receptor beta chains sequenced from a single sample in a study of blood T cell repertoires in COVID-19. Using immunoSEQ multiplex PCR, the repertoire was profiled, and TCRdb retains in-frame clones only, with some absent. The table lists about 200,000 clones, almost 85% of them singletons. Specimen: peripheral blood. These receptors originate from a woman between 70 and 85 years old with COVID-19, enrolled during active disease.

V and J are TRBV5-5 and TRBJ2-7; 7 bases fit TRBD1. The CDR3 consists of 15 residues. The V gene's germline CDR1 is SGHKS and CDR2 YYEKEE (reference sequence). J gave up 1 base and V 4 bases, and 8 bases lay outside the gene matches. This chain's CDR3 is CASSHPGQSSYEQYF. Here the CDR3 DNA reads TGTGCCAGCAGCCACCCGGGACAGAGTTCCTACGAGCAGTACTTC. The whole variable domain, filled in from reference TRBV5-5 and TRBJ2-7, reads DAGVTQSPTHLIKTRGQQVTLRCSPISGHKSVSWYQQVLGQGPQFIFQYYEKEERGRGNFPDRFSARQFPNYSSELNVNALLLGDSALYLCASSHPGQSSYEQYFGPGTRLTVT.

The table lists this clone with a count of one. The genes are TRBV15 and TRBJ2-5; D may be TRBD2 (5 bases). Germline CDR1 is LNHNV and CDR2 is YYDKDF (reference sequence). V was trimmed by 0 bases and J by 5 bases, leaving 13 bases between them. This CDR3 has 15 residues. CDR3 sequence: CATSRDPTTGETQYF. The CDR3 region has the DNA TGTGCCACCAGCAGAGACCCGACTACGGGGGAGACCCAGTACTTC.

The chain employs TRBV7-6 and TRBJ2-1; 8 nucleotides align to TRBD1. The V segment lost 0 bases and the J segment 0 bases; nucleotides outside the gene matches: 4. The CDR3 is made up of 17 amino acids. Germline values: CDR1 SGHVS, CDR2 FNYEAQ. The CDR3 loop reads CASSLAPGQASYNEQFF. The CDR3 DNA follows: TGTGCCAGCAGCTTAGCGCCGGGACAGGCCTCCTACAATGAGCAGTTCTTC.

The V gene is TRBV28, the J gene TRBJ1-1; the D is unclear. Trimming shortened V by 3 bases and J by 0 bases, and 8 bases separated the two germline ends. The germline V gene has CDR1 MDHEN and CDR2 SYDVKM. The CDR3 contains 14 residues. The CDR3 nucleotides read TGTGCCAGCAGTTTCCCTACAGTGAACACTGAAGCTTTCTTT. This encodes CASSFPTVNTEAFF.

The gene calls are TRBV29-1 and TRBJ1-5, with a tentative D call TRBD1 (6 bases). This CDR3 has 13 residues. The V gene lost 4 bases and the J gene lost 4 bases, with 11 bases spanning the gap. Germline V gives CDR1 SQVTM, CDR2 ANQGSEA. The CDR3 DNA follows: TGCAGCGTTGCGGCAGGGGTAAATCAGCCCCAGCATTTT. This codes for CSVAAGVNQPQHF.

The chain carries TRBV2 and TRBJ1-2; D is ambiguous. This CDR3 contains 13 residues. The germline CDR1 and CDR2 sequences are SNHLY and FYNNEI. The V gene lost 2 bases and the J gene lost 8 bases, with 12 bases spanning the gap. This CDR3 is CASSEKRVDGYTF. Here the CDR3 DNA reads TGTGCCAGCAGTGAAAAGCGGGTCGACGGCTACACCTTC.

J is TRBJ1-5 and V is TRBV11-3, with 7 positions matching TRBD1. The CDR3 is 19 amino acids. Germline CDR1 SGHNT, CDR2 YENEEA. V gave up 1 base and J gave up 0 bases; unmatched junction bases: 12. DNA for the CDR3: TGTGCCAGCAGCTTAGGCCTTAGGGCTGACAGGGATAGCAATCAGCCCCAGCATTTT. It specifies CASSLGLRADRDSNQPQHF.

This clone was recorded a few times. The chain is built from TRBV21-1 and TRBJ1-2; the D call of TRBD1 is as the table states it, not checked on the DNA. TRBV21-1 is a documented pseudogene. The CDR3 runs to 13 residues. In DNA form, the CDR3 reads TGTGCCAGCAGGGGACAGGGGGACTATGGCTACACCTTC. Its protein is CASRGQGDYGYTF.

Only one count was recorded for this clone. The chain couples TRBV7-3 to TRBJ2-4; 9 nucleotides match TRBD1. This CDR3 has 13 amino acids. With V trimmed by 3 bases and J by 9 bases, 3 bases remained unmatched. CDR1 SGHTA and CDR2 FQGTGA come from the germline V gene. The CDR3 sequence: CASSFDRGGIQYF. In nucleotides, the CDR3 is TGTGCCAGCAGCTTCGACAGGGGGGGCATTCAGTACTTC.

This clone was counted a single time. V and J are TRBV19 and TRBJ1-2; D gene unclear. The CDR3 is made up of 14 amino acids. The V gene's germline CDR1 is LNHDA and CDR2 SQIVND (reference sequence). V lost 11 bases to trimming and J lost 1 base, with 17 bases between them. The CDR3 sequence is CASHGSEGNYGYTF. DNA for the CDR3: TGTGCCTCCCACGGGTCCGAGGGTAACTATGGCTACACCTTC.

The chain joins TRBV7-3 to TRBJ2-3; D gene uncertain. The CDR3 spans 14 residues. Trimming stripped 0 bases from V and 3 bases from J, with 7 bases between. Per germline, CDR1 SGHTA and CDR2 FQGTGA. As DNA, the CDR3 is TGTGCCAGCAGCTTAACTCTCGTTACAGATACGCAGTATTTT. Residues: CASSLTLVTDTQYF.

This CDR3 is CASSEQGNQPQHF. In nucleotides, the CDR3 is TGTGCCAGCAGTGAACAGGGAAATCAGCCCCAGCATTTT. The gene calls are TRBV6-4 and TRBJ1-5, with D possibly being TRBD1 (6 bases). Germline-derived CDR1 and CDR2 are MRHNA and SNTAGT. The CDR3 loop spans 13 amino acids. Deletions cut 3 bases from V and 4 bases from J, with 7 bases between.

This chain uses TRBV11-3 with TRBJ1-2; TRBD1 is a possible D gene (6 bases). The CDR3 length is 11 residues. V lost 3 bases and J lost 9, with 8 bases in between. In germline, CDR1 is SGHNT, CDR2 YENEEA. CDR3 DNA sequence: TGTGCCAGCAGCTTGGACAGTCGCTACACCTTC. It encodes CASSLDSRYTF.

This sequence joins TRBV5-4 and TRBJ1-2; 11 nucleotides match TRBD1. This CDR3 contains 15 residues. The germline V gene encodes CDR1 SGHNT and CDR2 YYREEE (reference sequence). V shed 4 bases and J 7 bases; nucleotides not matched to a gene: 9. The CDR3 here is CASSTGQGAYSGYTF. CDR3 bases: TGTGCCAGCAGCACTGGACAGGGGGCTTATAGTGGCTACACCTTC. The whole variable domain, remainder taken from reference TRBV5-4 and TRBJ1-2, is ETGVTQSPTHLIKTRGQQVTLRCSSQSGHNTVSWYQQALGQGPQFIFQYYREEENGRGNFPPRFSGLQFPNYSSELNVNALELDDSALYLCASSTGQGAYSGYTFGSGTRLTVV.

The chain couples TRBV4-3 to TRBJ1-2, with a weak D call TRBD1 (5 bases). The CDR3 is 15 amino acids. CDR1 LGHNA and CDR2 YSLEER come from the germline V gene. Trimming left V 1 base short and J 1 base short, with 10 bases between. CDR3 nucleotides: TGCGCCAGCAGCCAAGGATACGACAGTAACTATGGCTACACCTTC. Translation gives CASSQGYDSNYGYTF.

This chain uses TRBV19 with TRBJ2-2; weak D call: TRBD1 (5 bases). Germline assignment: CDR1 LNHDA and CDR2 SQIVND (reference sequence). CDR3 length: 13 amino acids. The ends were cut back, 3 bases at V and 5 bases at J, with 7 bases in the middle. In DNA, the CDR3 is TGTGCCAGTAGTATGGGGCAAACCGGGGAGCTGTTTTTT. It translates to CASSMGQTGELFF.

The J gene is TRBJ2-2, the V gene TRBV7-2; 11 bases are a match to TRBD2. This CDR3 contains 16 residues. Germline-derived CDR1 and CDR2 are SGHTA and FQGNSA. The J segment lost 7 bases and the V segment lost 2 bases, leaving 6 bases of the junction unmatched. The CDR3 DNA follows: TGTGCCAGCAGCTTATTAAATCTAGCGGGGGGCGGGGAGCTGTTTTTT. Its protein is CASSLLNLAGGGELFF.

Written as DNA, the CDR3 is TGTGCCAGCAGCTTAATGTCCCTACAGGAAGGCGTCTATGGCTACACCTTC. Translation: CASSLMSLQEGVYGYTF. This chain connects TRBV7-3 to TRBJ1-2; tentative D call: TRBD1 (5 bases). The CDR3 length is 17 residues. The germline CDR1 and CDR2 sequences are SGHTA and FQGTGA. V gave up 1 base and J gave up 4 bases, with 19 bases separating them.

The V call is TRBV3-1 (or the pseudogene TRBV3-2), the J call TRBJ1-1; weak D call: TRBD1 (6 bases). The CDR3 length is 12 residues. Germline CDR1 LGHDT, CDR2 YNNKEL (reference sequence). Trimming cost V 8 bases and J 1 base, with 8 bases left between them. The CDR3 sequence: CASAGANTEAFF. CDR3 in DNA: TGTGCCAGCGCGGGGGCGAACACTGAAGCTTTCTTT.

The chain has TRBV2 and TRBJ1-4, with D tentatively TRBD1 (5 bases). This CDR3 contains 15 residues. V was trimmed by 3 bases and J by 8 bases, leaving 16 bases between them. The germline CDR1 and CDR2 sequences are SNHLY and FYNNEI. The CDR3 reads CASSDRGGSLEKLFF. CDR3 in DNA: TGTGCCAGCAGTGATCGCGGGGGTTCCTTAGAAAAACTGTTTTTT.

The genes are TRBV19 and TRBJ2-7, with 8 bases matching TRBD2. The CDR3 contains 15 residues. The germline V gene encodes CDR1 LNHDA and CDR2 SQIVND (reference sequence). The V and J ends lost 3 bases and 0 bases, in that order; junction bases with no gene match: 4. The CDR3 sequence is CASSISAGDSYEQYF. The CDR3 coding sequence is TGTGCCAGTAGTATCTCAGCGGGGGACTCCTACGAGCAGTACTTC.

The gene calls are TRBV7-2 and TRBJ2-6; possible D gene TRBD2, 6 bases. The CDR3 extends over 14 amino acids. V gave up 9 bases and J gave up 1 base, with 10 bases separating them. Germline loops: CDR1 SGHTA, CDR2 FQGNSA. CDR3 DNA: TGTGCCAGGGGGGGAGATTCTGGGGCCAACGTCCTGACTTTC. Translating gives CARGGDSGANVLTF.

The chain links TRBV5-4 to TRBJ1-2, with D perhaps matching TRBD1 (5 bases). From germline, CDR1 is SGHNT and CDR2 YYREEE (reference sequence). Between the trimmed V and J ends, which lost 3 bases and 3 bases, there was a span of 12 bases. This CDR3 comprises 14 residues. The DNA for the CDR3 is TGTGCCAGCAGCTCTGAAGGGGTGCACTATGGCTACACCTTC. This encodes CASSSEGVHYGYTF.

V and J are TRBV7-2 and TRBJ2-5; TRBD1 might be the D (6 bases). The CDR3 loop spans 15 amino acids. From germline, CDR1 is SGHTA and CDR2 FQGNSA. V was pared by 1 base and J by 5 bases, with 14 bases between. The CDR3 loop reads CASSLVGSQGETQYF. The CDR3 nucleotides read TGTGCCAGCAGCTTAGTGGGATCCCAGGGGGAGACCCAGTACTTC.

The chain recombines TRBV7-3 with TRBJ2-1; TRBD1 aligns across 7 bases. The CDR3 is 15 residues long. The ends lost 5 bases at V and 10 bases at J; junction bases unmatched: 14. Germline values: CDR1 SGHTA, CDR2 FQGTGA. The CDR3 DNA reads as TGTGCCAGCAGCCCCCGGACAGGTAGGGACGTGGAGCAGTTCTTC. Its protein is CASSPRTGRDVEQFF.

This rearrangement joins TRBV4-3 to TRBJ2-1; D call uncertain. The germline CDR1 and CDR2 sequences are LGHNA and YSLEER. This CDR3 has 14 amino acids. The V and J ends lost 0 bases and 4 bases respectively, with 7 bases between them. CDR3 residues: CASSQERRYNEQFF. CDR3 in DNA: TGCGCCAGCAGCCAAGAGCGGCGTTACAATGAGCAGTTCTTC.

The rearrangement uses TRBV6-2 or TRBV6-3 and TRBJ1-1, with D perhaps matching TRBD1 (6 bases). This CDR3 has 16 amino acids. The V and J ends lost 7 bases and 0 bases respectively, with 18 bases between them. Per the germline V gene, CDR1 is MNHEY and CDR2 is SVGEGT. Here the CDR3 reads CASTPGQRLMNTEAFF. The DNA of the CDR3 is TGTGCCAGCACCCCGGGACAAAGATTGATGAACACTGAAGCTTTCTTT.

This chain links TRBV7-6 with TRBJ2-7; 9 positions agree with TRBD1. Germline CDR1 reads SGHVS; CDR2 reads FNYEAQ. V gave up 5 bases and J gave up 4 bases; unmatched junction bases: 9. The CDR3 spans 15 residues. This chain's CDR3 is CASSNPGQGIYEQYF. The CDR3 region has the DNA TGTGCCAGCAGCAATCCGGGACAGGGTATTTACGAGCAGTACTTC.

The chain links TRBV10-3 to TRBJ2-7, with D possibly matching TRBD2 (5 bases). Trimming took 2 bases from V and 4 from J, leaving 6 bases between them. CDR3 length equals 12 residues. The germline V gene has CDR1 ENHRY and CDR2 SYGVKD. CDR3 loop: CAISETRYEQYF. In DNA form, the CDR3 reads TGTGCCATCAGTGAGACTAGGTACGAGCAGTACTTC.

The chain employs TRBV5-4 and TRBJ2-7, with D perhaps matching TRBD1 (6 bases). V lost 4 bases and J 5 bases, leaving 19 bases between the germline ends. This CDR3 has 15 amino acids. CDR1 is SGHNT and CDR2 is YYREEE in the germline V gene (reference sequence). The CDR3 here is CASSPPPGRGHEQYF. Here the CDR3 DNA reads TGTGCCAGCAGCCCCCCCCCGGGCAGGGGCCACGAGCAGTACTTC.

This chain uses TRBV9 with TRBJ2-5; 8 bases agree with TRBD2. The CDR3 runs 14 residues. The V gene end was trimmed by 4 bases and the J gene end by 4 bases; junction bases not matched to a gene: 6. CDR1 is SGDLS, CDR2 YYNGEE, per germline. This CDR3 is CASSSSGRIETQYF. The CDR3 DNA sequence: TGTGCCAGCAGCTCAAGCGGGAGAATAGAGACCCAGTACTTC. Complete variable domain (other parts from reference TRBV9 and TRBJ2-5): DSGVTQTPKHLITATGQRVTLRCSPRSGDLSVYWYQQSLDQGLQFLIQYYNGEERAKGNILERFSAQQFPDLHSELNLSSLELGDSALYFCASSSSGRIETQYFGPGTRLLVL.

The chain is built from TRBV7-2 and TRBJ2-3, with TRBD2 matching 8 bases. There are 16 residues in the CDR3. CDR1 is SGHTA, CDR2 FQGNSA, per germline. J gave up 0 bases and V 5 bases, and 7 bases lay outside the gene matches. CDR3 DNA: TGTGCCAGCAGCACACCTAGCGGGCCTAGCACAGATACGCAGTATTTT. Amino acids: CASSTPSGPSTDTQYF.